These T cell receptor beta chains were read from a single sample in a study of STAT3 mutations in large granular lymphocyte leukemia. Repertoires were generated with immunoSEQ multiplex PCR, while TCRdb's copy carries only in-frame clones and drops some. There are 8,000 to 11,000 clones in the sample; about 85% occur only once, and around 27% lies in the top ten. Specimen: peripheral blood mononuclear cells. These receptors all stem from a man aged 55-75 years with T-cell large granular lymphocyte leukemia. Some clones in this sample may be carry-over from other donors' samples. The CDR3 runs from the conserved cysteine through the conserved F or W. The D gene is left open where the match is weak. Rows may omit the clone size; those that give it use once, few, many or a size class.

clone size	V gene	D gene	J gene	CDR3 DNA	CDR3 protein
-	TRBV5-1	TRBD1	TRBJ1-1	TGCGCCAGCAGCTTCGGACAGGGCCCCATTGAAGCTTTCTTT	CASSFGQGPIEAFF
-	TRBV19	-	TRBJ2-1	TGTGCCAGTAGTATCGGGCTCCTCCCCTACAATGAGCAGTTCTTC	CASSIGLLPYNEQFF
few	TRBV5-1	-	TRBJ2-1	TGCGCCAGCAGCTCTTTAGGGGGCAATGAGCAGTTCTTC	CASSSLGGNEQFF
-	TRBV2	-	TRBJ1-1	TGTGCCAGCTTCACAGAGCCGAACACTGAAGCTTTCTTT	CASFTEPNTEAFF
once	TRBV29-1	-	TRBJ2-7	TGCAGCGTTGCAGTGGAGACCTACGAGCAGTACTTC	CSVAVETYEQYF
few	TRBV10-2	-	TRBJ2-1	TGCGCCAGCAGTGGGGGACGGGATGGGCAGTTCTTC	CASSGGRDGQFF
-	TRBV5-4	-	TRBJ2-5	TGTGCCAGCAGATTGCAGGTCAGCGCGCGTCTGCGGGAGACCCAGTACTTC	CASRLQVSARLRETQYF
-	TRBV29-1	-	TRBJ2-5	TGCAGCGTCTCAATTGGTGGGACCCCGAGGGAGACCCAGTACTTC	CSVSIGGTPRETQYF
-	TRBV18	-	TRBJ2-3	TGTGCCAGCTCCCCAAAGTGGGGGGATACAGATACGCAGTATTTT	CASSPKWGDTDTQYF
-	TRBV19	TRBD1	TRBJ2-7	TGTGCCAGTAGCCCCCGCTCGGGGACAGAGGTCTACGAGCAGTACTTC	CASSPRSGTEVYEQYF
-	TRBV20-1	-	TRBJ2-1	TGCAGTGCTAGAGGAGAGTGGGAGCAGTTCTTC	CSARGEWEQFF
-	TRBV6-5	TRBD1	TRBJ1-2	TGTGCCAGCAGTTACCTGACAGGGGACAGCTACACCTTC	CASSYLTGDSYTF
once	TRBV11-2	TRBD1	TRBJ1-6	TGTGCCAGCAGCTTGAACAGGGGGCGATCACCCCTCCACTTT	CASSLNRGRSPLHF
few	TRBV30	TRBD1	TRBJ1-2	TGTGCCTGGAATAGGGACAGGCCCTATGGCTACACCTTC	CAWNRDRPYGYTF
-	TRBV30	-	TRBJ1-2	TGTGCCTGGAGTCGAGACCGACCCTATGGCTACACCTTC	CAWSRDRPYGYTF
-	TRBV5-1	TRBD2	TRBJ2-7	TGCGCCAGCAGCTTGTTTCTAGCGGGAGTGGGCCCCTACGAGCAGTACTTC	CASSLFLAGVGPYEQYF
once	TRBV5-1	-	TRBJ2-3	TGCGCCAGCAGCTTGGTTGGACAGATAGGTAGCACAGATACGCAGTATTTT	CASSLVGQIGSTDTQYF
once	TRBV7-2	TRBD1	TRBJ2-6	TGTGCCAGCAGACGGGACAGCCAGGCCGCTGGGGCCAACGTCCTGACTTTC	CASRRDSQAAGANVLTF
-	TRBV7-9	TRBD1	TRBJ2-1	TGTGCCAGCAGCTTATCAGGGGGCAATGAGCAGTTCTTC	CASSLSGGNEQFF
-	TRBV15	-	TRBJ1-3	TGTGCCACCAGCAGAGATATAGGCACGAACACCATATATTTT	CATSRDIGTNTIYF
-	TRBV10-2	TRBD2	TRBJ2-7	TGCGCCAGCAGGAGGACTAGCGACTCCTACGAGCAGTACTTC	CASRRTSDSYEQYF
-	TRBV21-1	-	TRBJ1-2	TGTGCCAGCAAGCGAAAAAGGGTTAAATATGGCTACACCTTC	CASKRKRVKYGYTF
-	TRBV28	TRBD2	TRBJ2-1	TGTGCCAGCAGCCCCTGGGGGAGCGGGGCCTACAATGAGCAGTTCTTC	CASSPWGSGAYNEQFF
-	TRBV6-1	-	TRBJ2-7	TGTGCCAGCAGTGAAGCCCCCGGCAGGACCTTAAGCGAGCAGTACTTC	CASSEAPGRTLSEQYF
-	TRBV7-9	TRBD2	TRBJ2-7	TGTGCCAGCAGCCCCTGGGGGGGAAGGAACGAGCAGTACTTC	CASSPWGGRNEQYF
-	TRBV28	-	TRBJ2-3	TGTGCCAGTACGATTGGGGGGGGCAGGCCAGATACGCAGTATTTT	CASTIGGGRPDTQYF
-	TRBV28	TRBD2	TRBJ2-2	TGTGCCAGCGTCGTGGGAGGGCGGATAGGGAACACCGGGGAGCTGTTTTTT	CASVVGGRIGNTGELFF
-	TRBV7-8	TRBD1	TRBJ1-6	TGTGCCAGCAGCTTAGGTACAGGGGACTTTTCACCCCTCCACTTT	CASSLGTGDFSPLHF
-	TRBV5-6	-	TRBJ2-1	TGTGCCAGCAGCTTGGTTGCTTACTCCTACAATGAGCAGTTCTTC	CASSLVAYSYNEQFF